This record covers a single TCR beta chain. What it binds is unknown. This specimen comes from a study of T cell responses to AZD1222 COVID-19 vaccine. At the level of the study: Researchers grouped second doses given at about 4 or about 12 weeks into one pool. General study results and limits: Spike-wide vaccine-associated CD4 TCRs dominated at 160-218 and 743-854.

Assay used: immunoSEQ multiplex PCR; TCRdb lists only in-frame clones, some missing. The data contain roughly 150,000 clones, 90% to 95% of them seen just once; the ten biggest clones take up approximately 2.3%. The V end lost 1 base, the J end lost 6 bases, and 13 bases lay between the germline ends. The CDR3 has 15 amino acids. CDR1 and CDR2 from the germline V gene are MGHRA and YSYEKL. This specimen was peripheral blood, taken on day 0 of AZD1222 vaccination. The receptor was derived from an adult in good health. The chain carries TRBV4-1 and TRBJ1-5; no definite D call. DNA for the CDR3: TGCGCCAGCAGCCAAGCGGCCGGGGTTAGTCAGCCCCAGCATTTT. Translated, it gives CASSQAAGVSQPQHF.